This T cell receptor beta chain came from a study of T cells in localized non-small cell lung cancer (dated by TCRdb to 2018 to 2021). Describing the broader study: The study analyzed T cell repertoires of 200 to 250 early-stage NSCLC patients, comparing tumors and uninvolved tumor-adjacent lungs. The cohort comprised 236 treatment-naïve NSCLC patients with resected, localized lung tumors. The mean age of the NSCLC patients was about 70 years, with 120 to 150 men and 110 or so women.

The CDR3, cysteine through phenylalanine, is 15 amino acids long. The DNA shown is the 45-base CDR3, in frame from base 1. CDR1 and CDR2 are read off the germline V gene as MNHNS and SASEGT. V is trimmed back by 4 bases and J by 8 bases, and the junction contains 5 bases that no gene match accounts for. Overall results and qualifications from the work: Uninvolved tumor-adjacent lung showed the highest T cell clonality, higher than tumor, which suggests more focused antigenic responses in the uninvolved tumor-adjacent lung. A median of roughly 50 of the top 100 tumor clones turned up in the paired uninvolved adjacent lung, and 25 to 35 of those clones also ranked among the top 100 of that same adjacent lung. Higher blood T cell density associated with longer overall survival, while higher adjacent-lung clonality associated with shorter survival. Because multi-region tumor sequencing was not done, intratumor heterogeneity could not be ruled out. Because the study design was exploratory, TCR variables were selected using unadjusted p-values without false-discovery rate correction.

At diagnosis, tumor, uninvolved tumor-adjacent lung and peripheral blood were collected and then preserved as a mix of FFPE and fresh-frozen material. For TCR repertoire profiling, blood samples were analyzed as peripheral blood mononuclear cells. Notes on this clone: What antigen it recognizes has not been identified. Qualities for individual bases were not recorded, and no much larger clone is one base off.

TCR beta CDR3 regions were sequenced from DNA using the immunoSEQ Assay. As for how the authors treated the data: T cell density was computed as TCR beta template counts normalized to usable DNA estimated by amplifying housekeeping genes. The preseqR package was used to estimate richness by extrapolating to 400,000 templates for PBMC samples and to 120,000 templates for tissue samples. Clonality was taken to be one minus Pielou's evenness. Differential abundance testing on productive amino-acid clonotypes, with a minimum total count of 5 and an alpha of 0.1, was used to identify tissue-enriched TCRs. Repertoire overlap between compartments was quantified with the Jaccard Index and Morisita Overlap Index. GLIPH grouped TCR beta CDR3s together with public tetramer-defined viral CDR3s, and a viral motif had to include at least three viral sequences and also show V-gene enrichment. This immuneACCESS table, as held by TCRdb, lists in-frame sequences with V and J called but not all clones. Of the missing ones, under half trace to an unresolved V gene in checked studies; the others have no known cause. V and J calls and clone size are copied from that table; D and trimming were computed from the DNA. For this sample the table gives roughly 9,600 clones, of which 80% to 95% were detected only once. The top ten constitute about a sixth of the sample.

The chain couples TRBV6-1 to TRBJ2-1, and 13 junctional nucleotides match TRBD2. The source material was peripheral blood, sampled before any cancer treatment. The receptor was isolated from a male donor at least 60 years old with stage III squamous cell lung carcinoma. The CDR3 sequence is CASSATSGGADEQFF. Read as DNA, the sequence is TGTGCCAGCAGTGCCACTAGCGGGGGGGCAGATGAGCAGTTCTTC.